Below are 5 T cell receptor beta chains sequenced from a single sample in a study of blood T cell repertoires in COVID-19. Only in-frame clones appear in the TCRdb table, and some are missing; sequencing was by immunoSEQ multiplex PCR. This table has 250,000 to 300,000 clones, approximately 90% appearing once. The specimen was peripheral blood. These TCRs come from a man aged 18 to 29 with active or convalescent COVID-19.

The V call is TRBV10-2, the J call TRBJ2-7; tentatively, D is TRBD1 (5 bases). The germline V and J ends were trimmed by 2 bases and 0 bases, with 5 bases remaining between them. Germline V gives CDR1 WSHSY, CDR2 SAAADI. The CDR3 totals 13 residues. CDR3 bases: TGCGCCAGCAGTGAGCAGGGCTCCTACGAGCAGTACTTC. It translates to CASSEQGSYEQYF.

The chain has TRBV6-1 and TRBJ2-5; TRBD2 matches 8 bases. Germline V gives CDR1 MNHNS, CDR2 SASEGT. Trimming cost V 2 bases and J 4 bases; bases outside gene matches: 6. The CDR3 length is 15 residues. CDR3 sequence reads: CASSETPGGGETQYF. The CDR3 coding sequence is TGTGCCAGCAGTGAAACGCCCGGGGGGGGAGAGACCCAGTACTTC.

CDR3 coding DNA: TGTGCCAGCAGCTACGGACAGAACTCCTACAATGAGCAGTTCTTC. Translation: CASSYGQNSYNEQFF. The chain recombines TRBV7-6 with TRBJ2-1; weak D call: TRBD1 (6 bases). The germline CDR1 and CDR2 sequences are SGHVS and FNYEAQ. The CDR3 has 15 residues. V was clipped by 4 bases and J by 0 bases, with 10 bases between them.

The chain employs TRBV18 and TRBJ1-1; 9 bases are a match to TRBD1. The CDR3 loop spans 14 amino acids. The germline CDR1 and CDR2 sequences are KGHSH and LQKENI. V dropped 5 bases and J dropped 3; count of bases not matched to a gene: 4. Here the CDR3 DNA reads TGTGCCAGCTCAGGACAGGGGAAGGACACTGAAGCTTTCTTT. This encodes CASSGQGKDTEAFF.

V is TRBV19 and J is TRBJ1-4, with D uncertain. The CDR3 runs to 16 residues. Germline V gives CDR1 LNHDA, CDR2 SQIVND (reference sequence). V lost 4 bases to trimming and J lost 5 bases, with 17 bases between them. The DNA of the CDR3 is TGTGCCAGTAGTAAGGAGACCCCTCGTCTAAATGAAAAACTGTTTTTT. It codes for CASSKETPRLNEKLFF.